This TCR beta chain was documented in a study of blood T cells in healthy people across ages. The second PCR ran roughly 7 to 11 cycles with a sample-barcoded 5' primer and J-beta primers. TCRdb processed the 5' RACE reads anew with MiXCR; each CDR3 protein has one entry. The repertoire holds about 1.8 million distinct CDR3 sequences, with just under 50% as singletons. V lost 2 bases, J lost 15 bases, and 8 bases lay in between. The germline V gene has CDR1 MNHNS and CDR2 SASEGT. The CDR3 covers 10 residues. Study-wide points: Because donor CMV status was unknown, expanded clonotype changes were possibly confounded.

As for this clonotype: Antigen unknown.

The clonotype originates from a woman in her thirties or forties in good health. The rearrangement uses TRBV6-1 and TRBJ2-1, with unresolved D. Specimen: blood. CDR3 sequence reads: CASSELSTFF. The CDR3 nucleotides read TGTGCCAGCAGTGAACTATCGACGTTCTTC.